The clone carrying this T cell receptor (beta chain) appeared once. Its antigen remains unknown. This record belongs to a study of T cell responses to AZD1222 COVID-19 vaccine. At the level of the study: Investigators merged groups given second doses at roughly 4 or roughly 12 weeks. Study observations and caveats: Sampled repertoires all dated from after the peak T cell response. At study baseline, merely five or six AZD1222 recipients were seropositive.

Profiled with immunoSEQ multiplex PCR; TCRdb holds only in-frame clones, not every one. Among some 30,000 clones, approximately 88% were seen once, and the ten largest hold about 1.2%. From germline, CDR1 is LNHDA and CDR2 SQIVND (reference sequence). V was clipped by 5 bases and J by 3 bases, with 17 bases between them. This CDR3 is 16 amino acids long. V gene TRBV19 combines with J gene TRBJ1-5; the D gene is possibly TRBD1 (6 bases). Material: peripheral blood, obtained on day 0 of AZD1222 vaccination. The origin of this receptor is an adult in good health. The DNA of the CDR3 is TGTGCCAGTAGTGATTCACAGGGTACGGACAATCAGCCCCAGCATTTT. Amino acids: CASSDSQGTDNQPQHF. Using reference TRBV19 and TRBJ1-5 for the parts outside the CDR3, the full variable domain is DGGITQSPKYLFRKEGQNVTLSCEQNLNHDAMYWYRQDPGQGLRLIYYSQIVNDFQKGDIAEGYSVSREKKESFPLTVTSAQKNPTAFYLCASSDSQGTDNQPQHFGDGTRLSIL.